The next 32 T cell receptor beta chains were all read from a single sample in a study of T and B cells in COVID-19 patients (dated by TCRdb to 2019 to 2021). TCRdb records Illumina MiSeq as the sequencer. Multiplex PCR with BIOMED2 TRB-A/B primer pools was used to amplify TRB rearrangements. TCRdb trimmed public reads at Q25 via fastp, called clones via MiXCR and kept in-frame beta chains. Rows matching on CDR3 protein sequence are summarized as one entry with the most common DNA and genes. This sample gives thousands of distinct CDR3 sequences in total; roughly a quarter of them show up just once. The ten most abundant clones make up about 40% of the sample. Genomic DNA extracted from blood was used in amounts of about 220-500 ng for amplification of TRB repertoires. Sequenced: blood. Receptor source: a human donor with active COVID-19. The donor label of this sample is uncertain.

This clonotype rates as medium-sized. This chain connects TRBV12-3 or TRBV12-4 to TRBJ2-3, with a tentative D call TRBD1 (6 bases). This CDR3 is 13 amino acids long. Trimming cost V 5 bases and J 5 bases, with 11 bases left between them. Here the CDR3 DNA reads TGTGCCAGCAGTCGGGACATAAGAGATACGCAGTATTTT. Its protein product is CASSRDIRDTQYF.

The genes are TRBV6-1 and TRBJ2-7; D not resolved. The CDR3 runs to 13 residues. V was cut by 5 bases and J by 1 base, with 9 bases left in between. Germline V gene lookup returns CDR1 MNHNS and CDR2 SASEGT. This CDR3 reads CASSPEPSYEQYF. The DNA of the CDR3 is TGTGCCAGCAGTCCGGAGCCATCCTACGAGCAGTACTTC.

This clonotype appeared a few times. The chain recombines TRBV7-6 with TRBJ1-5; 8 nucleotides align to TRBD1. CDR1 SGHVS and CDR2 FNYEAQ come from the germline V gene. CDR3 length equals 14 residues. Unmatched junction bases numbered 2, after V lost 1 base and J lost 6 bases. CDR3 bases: TGTGCCAGCAGCTTAGGGACAGGGCGTCAGCCCCAGCATTTT. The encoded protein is CASSLGTGRQPQHF.

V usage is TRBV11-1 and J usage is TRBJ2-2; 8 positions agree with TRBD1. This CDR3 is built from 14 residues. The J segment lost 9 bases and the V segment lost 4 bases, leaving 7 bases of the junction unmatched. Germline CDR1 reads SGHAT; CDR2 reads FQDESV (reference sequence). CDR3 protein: CASSSQGGAWELFF. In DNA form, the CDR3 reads TGTGCCAGCAGCTCACAGGGGGGCGCCTGGGAGCTGTTTTTT.

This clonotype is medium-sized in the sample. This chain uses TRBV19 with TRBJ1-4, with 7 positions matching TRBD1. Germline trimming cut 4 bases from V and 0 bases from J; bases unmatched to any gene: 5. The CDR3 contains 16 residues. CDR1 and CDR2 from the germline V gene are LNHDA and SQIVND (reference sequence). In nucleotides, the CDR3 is TGTGCCAGTAGTACCCGGGACAGATCAACTAATGAAAAACTGTTTTTT. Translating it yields CASSTRDRSTNEKLFF.

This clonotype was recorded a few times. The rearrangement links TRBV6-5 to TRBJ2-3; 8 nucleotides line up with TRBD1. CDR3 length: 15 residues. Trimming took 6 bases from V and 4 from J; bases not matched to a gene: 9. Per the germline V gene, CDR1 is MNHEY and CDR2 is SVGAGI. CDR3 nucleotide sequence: TGTGCCAGCAGGCTACAGGGGGGTGTCGCAGATACGCAGTATTTT. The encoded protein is CASRLQGGVADTQYF.

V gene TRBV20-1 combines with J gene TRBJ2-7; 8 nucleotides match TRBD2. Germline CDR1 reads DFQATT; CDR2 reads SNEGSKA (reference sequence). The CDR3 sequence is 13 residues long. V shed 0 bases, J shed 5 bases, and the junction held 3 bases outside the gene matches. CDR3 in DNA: TGCAGTGCTAGAGACGGGAGGGGCCACGAGCAGTACTTC. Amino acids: CSARDGRGHEQYF.

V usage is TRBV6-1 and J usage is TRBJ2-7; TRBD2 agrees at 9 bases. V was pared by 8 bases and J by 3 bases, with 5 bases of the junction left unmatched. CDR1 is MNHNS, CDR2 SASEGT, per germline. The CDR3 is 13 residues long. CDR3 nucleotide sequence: TGTGCCAGCGAAGAGCGGGAGGTCTACGAGCAGTACTTC. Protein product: CASEEREVYEQYF.

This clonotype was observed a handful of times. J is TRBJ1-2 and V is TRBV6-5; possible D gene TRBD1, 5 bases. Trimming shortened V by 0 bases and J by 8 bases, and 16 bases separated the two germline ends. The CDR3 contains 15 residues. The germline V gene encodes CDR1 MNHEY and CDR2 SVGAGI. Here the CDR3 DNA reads TGTGCCAGCAGTTACTCCGGGACCGCGTTTGAAGGCTACACCTTC. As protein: CASSYSGTAFEGYTF.

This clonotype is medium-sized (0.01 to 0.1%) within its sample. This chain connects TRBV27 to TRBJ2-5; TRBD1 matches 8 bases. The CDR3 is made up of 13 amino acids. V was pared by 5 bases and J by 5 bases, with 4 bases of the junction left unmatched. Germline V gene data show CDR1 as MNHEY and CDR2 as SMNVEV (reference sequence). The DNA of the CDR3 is TGTGCCAGCAGTAGCCAGGGGGCTGAGACCCAGTACTTC. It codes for CASSSQGAETQYF.

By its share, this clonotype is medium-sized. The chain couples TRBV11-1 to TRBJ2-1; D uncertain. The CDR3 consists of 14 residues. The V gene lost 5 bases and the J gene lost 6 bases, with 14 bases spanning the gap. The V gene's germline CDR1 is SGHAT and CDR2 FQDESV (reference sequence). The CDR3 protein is CASSPVRVSNEQFF. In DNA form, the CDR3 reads TGTGCCAGCAGCCCCGTACGGGTAAGCAATGAGCAGTTCTTC.

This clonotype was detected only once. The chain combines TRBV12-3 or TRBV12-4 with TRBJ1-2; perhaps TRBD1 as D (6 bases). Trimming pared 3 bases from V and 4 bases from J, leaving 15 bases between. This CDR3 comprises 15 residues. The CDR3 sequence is CASSFPGHPFYGYTF. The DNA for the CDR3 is TGTGCCAGCAGTTTCCCGGGACATCCTTTCTATGGCTACACCTTC.

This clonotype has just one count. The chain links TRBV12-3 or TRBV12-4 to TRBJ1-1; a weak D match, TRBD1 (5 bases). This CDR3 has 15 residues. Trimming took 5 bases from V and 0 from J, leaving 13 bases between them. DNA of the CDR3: TGTGCCAGCAGTCCGACAGTTAACATGAACACTGAAGCTTTCTTT. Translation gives CASSPTVNMNTEAFF.

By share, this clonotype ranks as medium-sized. CDR3 residues: CSVKTSTDTQYF. The CDR3 coding sequence is TGCAGCGTCAAAACTAGCACAGATACGCAGTATTTT. This rearrangement joins TRBV29-1 to TRBJ2-3; D gene ambiguous. Germline CDR1 is SQVTM and CDR2 is ANQGSEA. The CDR3 is made up of 12 amino acids. V shed 6 bases and J shed 0 bases, with 7 bases lying between them.

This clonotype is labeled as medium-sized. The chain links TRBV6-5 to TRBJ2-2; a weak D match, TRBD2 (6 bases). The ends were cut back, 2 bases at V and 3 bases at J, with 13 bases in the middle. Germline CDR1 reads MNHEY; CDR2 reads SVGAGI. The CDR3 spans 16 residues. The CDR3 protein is CASSYQASVDTGELFF. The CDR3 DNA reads TGTGCCAGCAGTTACCAGGCTAGCGTCGACACCGGGGAGCTGTTTTTT.

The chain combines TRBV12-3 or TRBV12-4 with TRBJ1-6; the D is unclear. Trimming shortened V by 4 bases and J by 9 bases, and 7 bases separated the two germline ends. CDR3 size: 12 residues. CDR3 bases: TGTGCCAGCAGTTCCCCCAGTTCACCCCTCCACTTT. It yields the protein CASSSPSSPLHF.

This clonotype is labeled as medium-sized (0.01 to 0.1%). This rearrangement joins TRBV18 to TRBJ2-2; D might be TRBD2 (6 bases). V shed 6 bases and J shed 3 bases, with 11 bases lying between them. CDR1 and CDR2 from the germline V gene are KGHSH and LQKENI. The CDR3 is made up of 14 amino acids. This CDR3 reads CASSTRDDTGELFF. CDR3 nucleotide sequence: TGTGCCAGCTCCACGCGGGACGACACCGGGGAGCTGTTTTTT.

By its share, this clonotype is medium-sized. CDR3 in DNA: TGTGCCAGTACGACAGGGGGGCGGGAGACCCAGTACTTC. Translating it yields CASTTGGRETQYF. This sequence joins TRBV19 and TRBJ2-5; 9 bases fit TRBD1. V lost 7 bases and J lost 5; bases outside the gene matches: 5. Germline CDR1 reads LNHDA; CDR2 reads SQIVND (reference sequence). The CDR3 is made up of 13 amino acids.

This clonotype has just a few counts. The CDR3 DNA reads TGTGCCAGCAGTGAAATTTTAATTGGCAGTACCAGCTCTGGAAACACCATATATTTT. This gives the protein CASSEILIGSTSSGNTIYF. This chain connects TRBV6-1 to TRBJ1-3, with D hard to call. Trimming stripped 2 bases from V and 0 bases from J, with 20 bases between. The CDR3 sequence is 19 residues long. Germline loops: CDR1 MNHNS, CDR2 SASEGT.

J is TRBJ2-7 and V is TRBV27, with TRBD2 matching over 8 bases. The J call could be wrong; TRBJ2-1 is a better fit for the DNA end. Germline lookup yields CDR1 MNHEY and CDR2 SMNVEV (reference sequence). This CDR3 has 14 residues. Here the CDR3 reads CASSRLASSYEQFF. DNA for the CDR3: TGTGCCAGCAGCAGACTAGCGAGCTCCTACGAGCAGTTCTTC.

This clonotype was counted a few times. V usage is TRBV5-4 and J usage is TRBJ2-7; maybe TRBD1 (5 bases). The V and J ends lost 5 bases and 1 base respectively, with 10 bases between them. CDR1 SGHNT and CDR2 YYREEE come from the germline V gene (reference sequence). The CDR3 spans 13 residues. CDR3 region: CASRARESYEQYF. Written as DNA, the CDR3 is TGTGCCAGCAGGGCCAGGGAATCCTACGAGCAGTACTTC.

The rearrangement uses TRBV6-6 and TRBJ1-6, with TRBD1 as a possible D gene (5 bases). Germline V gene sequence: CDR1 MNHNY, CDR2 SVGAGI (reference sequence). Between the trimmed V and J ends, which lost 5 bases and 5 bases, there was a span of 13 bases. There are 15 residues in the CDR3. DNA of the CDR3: TGTGCCAGCAGTGCCCAAGGGGTAGATAATTCACCCCTCCACTTT. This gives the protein CASSAQGVDNSPLHF.

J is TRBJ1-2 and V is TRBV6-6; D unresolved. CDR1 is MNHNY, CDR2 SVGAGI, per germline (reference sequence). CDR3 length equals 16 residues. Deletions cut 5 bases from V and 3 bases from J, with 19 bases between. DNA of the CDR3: TGTGCCAGCAGTCCTTACGGGTCACAGCCAGACTATGGCTACACCTTC. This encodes CASSPYGSQPDYGYTF.

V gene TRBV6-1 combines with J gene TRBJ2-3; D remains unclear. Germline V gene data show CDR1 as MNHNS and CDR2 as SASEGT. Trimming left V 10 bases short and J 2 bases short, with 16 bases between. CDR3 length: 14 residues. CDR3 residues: CATHRRLNTDTQYF. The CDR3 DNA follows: TGTGCCACCCATAGACGTTTGAACACAGATACGCAGTATTTT.

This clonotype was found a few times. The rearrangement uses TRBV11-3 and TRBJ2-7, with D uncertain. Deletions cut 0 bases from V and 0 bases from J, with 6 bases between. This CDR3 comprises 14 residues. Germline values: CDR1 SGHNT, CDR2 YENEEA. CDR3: CASSLDPGSYEQYF. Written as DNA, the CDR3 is TGTGCCAGCAGCTTAGATCCGGGCTCCTACGAGCAGTACTTC.

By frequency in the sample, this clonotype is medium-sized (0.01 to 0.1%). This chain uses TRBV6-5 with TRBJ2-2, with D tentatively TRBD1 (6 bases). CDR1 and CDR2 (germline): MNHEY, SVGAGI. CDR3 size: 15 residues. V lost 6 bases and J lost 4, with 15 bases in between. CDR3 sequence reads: CASRSGQLSTGELFF. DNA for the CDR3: TGTGCCAGCAGATCTGGACAGCTCTCCACCGGGGAGCTGTTTTTT.

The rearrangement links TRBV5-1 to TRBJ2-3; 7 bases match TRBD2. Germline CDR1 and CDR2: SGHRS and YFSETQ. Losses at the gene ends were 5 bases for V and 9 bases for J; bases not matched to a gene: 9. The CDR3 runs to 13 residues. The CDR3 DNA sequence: TGCGCCAGCAGTGGGGGGGGAAGAGAGACGCAGTATTTT. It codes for CASSGGGRETQYF.

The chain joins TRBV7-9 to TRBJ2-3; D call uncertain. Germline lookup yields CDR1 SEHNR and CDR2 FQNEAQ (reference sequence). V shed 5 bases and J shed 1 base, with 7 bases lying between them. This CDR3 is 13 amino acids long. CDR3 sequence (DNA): TGTGCCAGCAGCCCTAAGGGCACAGATACGCAGTATTTT. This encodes CASSPKGTDTQYF.

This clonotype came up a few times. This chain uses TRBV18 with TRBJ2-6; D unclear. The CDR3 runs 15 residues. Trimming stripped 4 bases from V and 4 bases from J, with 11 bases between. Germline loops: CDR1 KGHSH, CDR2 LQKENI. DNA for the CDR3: TGTGCCAGCTCACAATCCGCAGCCGGGGCCAACGTCCTGACTTTC. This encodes CASSQSAAGANVLTF. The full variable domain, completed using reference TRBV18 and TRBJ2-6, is NAGVMQNPRHLVRRRGQEARLRCSPMKGHSHVYWYRQLPEEGLKFMVYLQKENIIDESGMPKERFSAEFPKEGPSILRIQQVVRGDSAAYFCASSQSAAGANVLTFGAGSRLTVL.

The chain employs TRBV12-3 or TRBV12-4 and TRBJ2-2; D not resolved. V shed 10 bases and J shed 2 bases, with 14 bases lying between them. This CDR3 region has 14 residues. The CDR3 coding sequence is TGTGCCACCCACCGAGACCAAAACACCGGGGAGCTGTTTTTT. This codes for CATHRDQNTGELFF.

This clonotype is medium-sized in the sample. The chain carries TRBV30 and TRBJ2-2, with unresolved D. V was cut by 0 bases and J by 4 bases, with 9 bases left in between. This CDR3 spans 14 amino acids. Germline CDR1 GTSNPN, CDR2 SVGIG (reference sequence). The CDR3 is CAWSVSLATGELFF. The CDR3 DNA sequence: TGTGCCTGGAGTGTATCCCTTGCCACCGGGGAGCTGTTTTTT. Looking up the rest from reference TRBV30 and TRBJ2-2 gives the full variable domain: SQTIHQWPATLVQPVGSPLSLECTVEGTSNPNLYWYRQAAGRGLQLLFYSVGIGQISSEVPQNLSASRPQDRQFILSSKKLLLSDSGFYLCAWSVSLATGELFFGEGSRLTVL.

CDR3 sequence reads: CATIDRSRQYEQYF. CDR3 nucleotide sequence: TGTGCCACGATTGACAGGAGTCGTCAATACGAGCAGTACTTC. The rearrangement links TRBV6-5 to TRBJ2-7, with D possibly being TRBD1 (6 bases). The V end was cut by 10 bases, the J end by 4 bases, with 20 bases between. This CDR3 is built from 14 residues. Germline lookup yields CDR1 MNHEY and CDR2 SVGAGI.